This TCR beta chain comes out of a study of blood T cell repertoires in COVID-19. Original processing methods: Reference gene primer amplification gave nucleated cell count estimates. Profiled with immunoSEQ multiplex PCR; TCRdb holds only in-frame clones, not every one. That table is the source of V, J and clone size, and D and trimming were worked out from the DNA. The sample contains about 220,000 clones, over 75% of which appear only once. The CDR3 loop spans 15 amino acids. The V end lost 0 bases, the J end lost 6 bases, and 12 bases lay between the germline ends. Germline V CDR1 and CDR2: LGHNA, YNFKEQ.

This receptor was identified in a human donor in a cohort sampled during active COVID-19. The gene calls are TRBV4-2 and TRBJ1-5, with a possible D match to TRBD1 (5 bases). Sequenced sample: peripheral blood. The chain's CDR3 is CASSQDRQGGQPQHF. The DNA of the CDR3 is TGTGCCAGCAGCCAAGATCGGCAGGGTGGTCAGCCCCAGCATTTT.